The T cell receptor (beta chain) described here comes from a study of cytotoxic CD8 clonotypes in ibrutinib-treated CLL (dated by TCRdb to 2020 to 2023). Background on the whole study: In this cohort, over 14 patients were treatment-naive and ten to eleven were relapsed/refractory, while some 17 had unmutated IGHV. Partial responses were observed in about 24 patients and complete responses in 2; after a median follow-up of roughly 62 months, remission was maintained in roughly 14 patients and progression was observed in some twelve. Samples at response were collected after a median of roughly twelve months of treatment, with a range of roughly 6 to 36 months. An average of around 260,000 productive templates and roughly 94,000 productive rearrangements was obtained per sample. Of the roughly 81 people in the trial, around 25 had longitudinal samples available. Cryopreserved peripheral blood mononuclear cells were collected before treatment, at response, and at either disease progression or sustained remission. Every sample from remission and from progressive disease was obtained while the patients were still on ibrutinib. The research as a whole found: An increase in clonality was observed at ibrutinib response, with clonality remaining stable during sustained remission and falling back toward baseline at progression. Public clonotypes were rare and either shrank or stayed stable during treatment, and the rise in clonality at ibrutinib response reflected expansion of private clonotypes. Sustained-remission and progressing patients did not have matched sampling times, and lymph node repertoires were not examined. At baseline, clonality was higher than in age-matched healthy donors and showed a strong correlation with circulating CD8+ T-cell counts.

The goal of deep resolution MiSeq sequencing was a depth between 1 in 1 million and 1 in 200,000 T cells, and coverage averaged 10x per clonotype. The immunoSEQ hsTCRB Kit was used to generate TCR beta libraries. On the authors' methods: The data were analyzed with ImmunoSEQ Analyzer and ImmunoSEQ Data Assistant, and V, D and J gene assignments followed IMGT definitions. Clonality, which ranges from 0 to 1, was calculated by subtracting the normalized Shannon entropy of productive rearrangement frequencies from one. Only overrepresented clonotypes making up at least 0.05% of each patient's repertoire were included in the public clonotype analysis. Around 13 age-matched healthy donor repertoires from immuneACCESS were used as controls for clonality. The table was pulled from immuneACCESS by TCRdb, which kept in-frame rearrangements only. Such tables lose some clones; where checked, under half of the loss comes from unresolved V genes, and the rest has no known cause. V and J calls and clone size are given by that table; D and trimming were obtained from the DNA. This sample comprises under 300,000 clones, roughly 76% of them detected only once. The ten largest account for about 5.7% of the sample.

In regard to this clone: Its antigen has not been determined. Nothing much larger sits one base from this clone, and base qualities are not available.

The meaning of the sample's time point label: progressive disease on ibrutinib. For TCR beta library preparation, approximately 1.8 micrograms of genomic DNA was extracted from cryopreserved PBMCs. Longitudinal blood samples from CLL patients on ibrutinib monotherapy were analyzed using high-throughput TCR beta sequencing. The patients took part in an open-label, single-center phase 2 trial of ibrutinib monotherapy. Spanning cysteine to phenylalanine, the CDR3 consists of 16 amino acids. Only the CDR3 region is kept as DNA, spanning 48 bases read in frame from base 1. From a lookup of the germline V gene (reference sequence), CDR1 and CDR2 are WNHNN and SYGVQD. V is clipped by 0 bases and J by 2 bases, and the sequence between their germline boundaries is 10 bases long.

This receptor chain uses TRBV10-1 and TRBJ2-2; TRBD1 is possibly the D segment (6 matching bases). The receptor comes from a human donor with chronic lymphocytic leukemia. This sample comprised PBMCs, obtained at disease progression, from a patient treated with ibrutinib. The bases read TGCGCCAGCAGTGAGTCGAGGACAGTAAACACCGGGGAGCTGTTTTTT. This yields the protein CASSESRTVNTGELFF.